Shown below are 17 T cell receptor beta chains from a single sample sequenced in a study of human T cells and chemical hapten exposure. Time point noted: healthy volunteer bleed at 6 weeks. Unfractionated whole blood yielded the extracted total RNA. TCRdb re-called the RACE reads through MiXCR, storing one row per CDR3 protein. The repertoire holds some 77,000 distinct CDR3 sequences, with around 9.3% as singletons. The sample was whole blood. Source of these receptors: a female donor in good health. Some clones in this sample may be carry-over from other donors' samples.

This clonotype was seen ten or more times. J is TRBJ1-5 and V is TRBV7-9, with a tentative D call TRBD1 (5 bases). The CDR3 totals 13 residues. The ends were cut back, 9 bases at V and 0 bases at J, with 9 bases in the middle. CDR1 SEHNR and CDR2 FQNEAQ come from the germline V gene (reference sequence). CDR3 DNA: TGTGCCAGTTCGACAGATAGCAATCAGCCCCAGCATTTT. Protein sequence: CASSTDSNQPQHF.

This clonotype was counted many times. This CDR3 reads CASSLWGNTDTQYF. The CDR3 region has the DNA TGTGCCAGCAGTTTATGGGGGAACACAGATACGCAGTATTTT. The J gene is TRBJ2-3, the V gene TRBV27; D possibly matches TRBD1 or TRBD2 (5 bases each). The length of the CDR3 is 14 residues. Deletions cut 1 base from V and 2 bases from J, with 7 bases between. Germline V gene data show CDR1 as MNHEY and CDR2 as SMNVEV (reference sequence).

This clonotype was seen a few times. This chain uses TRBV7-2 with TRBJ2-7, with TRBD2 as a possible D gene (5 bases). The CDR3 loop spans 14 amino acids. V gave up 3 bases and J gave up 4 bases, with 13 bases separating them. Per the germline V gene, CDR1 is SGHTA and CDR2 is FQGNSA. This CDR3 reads CASSFPGRGYEQYF. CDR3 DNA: TGTGCCAGCAGCTTCCCAGGACGGGGTTACGAGCAGTACTTC.

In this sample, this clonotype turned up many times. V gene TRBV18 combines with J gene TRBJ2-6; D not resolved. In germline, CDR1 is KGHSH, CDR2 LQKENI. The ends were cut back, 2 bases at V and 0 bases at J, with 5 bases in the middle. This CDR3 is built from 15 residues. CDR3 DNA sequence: TGTGCCAGCTCACCAAAAGGCTCTGGGGCCAACGTCCTGACTTTC. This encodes CASSPKGSGANVLTF. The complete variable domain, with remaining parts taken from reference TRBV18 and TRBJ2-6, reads NAGVMQNPRHLVRRRGQEARLRCSPMKGHSHVYWYRQLPEEGLKFMVYLQKENIIDESGMPKERFSAEFPKEGPSILRIQQVVRGDSAAYFCASSPKGSGANVLTFGAGSRLTVL.

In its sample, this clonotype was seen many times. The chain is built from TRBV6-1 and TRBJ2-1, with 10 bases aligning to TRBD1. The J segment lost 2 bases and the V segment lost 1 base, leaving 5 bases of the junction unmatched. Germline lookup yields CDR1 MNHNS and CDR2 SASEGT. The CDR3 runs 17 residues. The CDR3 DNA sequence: TGTGCCAGCAGTGAAGAGGGACAGGGGCACCCCTACAATGAGCAGTTCTTC. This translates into CASSEEGQGHPYNEQFF.

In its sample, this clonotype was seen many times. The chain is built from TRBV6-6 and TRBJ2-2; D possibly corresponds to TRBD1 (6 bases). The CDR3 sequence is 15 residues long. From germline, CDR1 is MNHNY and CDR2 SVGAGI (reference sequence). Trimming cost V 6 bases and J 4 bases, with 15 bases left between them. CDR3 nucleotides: TGTGCCAGCAGAGAGAGGACAGCGGTCACCGGGGAGCTGTTTTTT. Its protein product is CASRERTAVTGELFF.

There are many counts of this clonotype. CDR3 residues: CASSLARATTLFNEKLFF. CDR3 nucleotide sequence: TGTGCCAGCAGCTTAGCCAGGGCTACTACTCTATTTAATGAAAAACTGTTTTTT. V and J are TRBV7-6 and TRBJ1-4, with a possible D match to TRBD1 (5 bases). Trimming cost V 0 bases and J 4 bases, with 18 bases left between them. Germline V gene lookup returns CDR1 SGHVS and CDR2 FNYEAQ. This CDR3 is built from 18 residues.

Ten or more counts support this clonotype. The DNA for the CDR3 is TGTGCCAGCAGCCAAGAAGTCAGTACTAACTATGGCTACACCTTC. It encodes CASSQEVSTNYGYTF. This chain connects TRBV3-1 to TRBJ1-2; no reliable D call. The V gene lost 0 bases and the J gene lost 0 bases, with 8 bases spanning the gap. Germline values: CDR1 LGHDT, CDR2 YNNKEL (reference sequence). This CDR3 contains 15 residues.

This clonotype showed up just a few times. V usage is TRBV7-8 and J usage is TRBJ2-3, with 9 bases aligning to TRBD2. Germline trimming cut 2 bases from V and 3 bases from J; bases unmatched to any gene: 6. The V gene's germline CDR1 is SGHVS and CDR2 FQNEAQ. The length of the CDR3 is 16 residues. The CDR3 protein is CASSLSAGGRTDTQYF. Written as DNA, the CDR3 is TGTGCCAGCAGCTTATCTGCGGGGGGGAGGACAGATACGCAGTATTTT.

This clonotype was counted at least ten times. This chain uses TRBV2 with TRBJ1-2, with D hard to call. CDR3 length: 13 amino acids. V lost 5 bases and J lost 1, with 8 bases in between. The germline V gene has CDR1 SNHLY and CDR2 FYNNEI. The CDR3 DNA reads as TGTGCCAGCAGTTCGGTACTTAACTATGGCTACACCTTC. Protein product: CASSSVLNYGYTF.

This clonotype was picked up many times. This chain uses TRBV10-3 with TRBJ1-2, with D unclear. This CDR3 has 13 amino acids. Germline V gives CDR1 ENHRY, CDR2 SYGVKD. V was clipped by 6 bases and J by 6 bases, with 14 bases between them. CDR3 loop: CAIRAMRGDGYTF. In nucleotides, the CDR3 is TGTGCCATCAGGGCCATGCGTGGGGATGGCTACACCTTC.

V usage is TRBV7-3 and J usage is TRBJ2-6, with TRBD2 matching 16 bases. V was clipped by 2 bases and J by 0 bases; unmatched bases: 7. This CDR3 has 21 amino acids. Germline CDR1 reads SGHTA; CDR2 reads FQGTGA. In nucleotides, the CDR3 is TGTGCCAGCAGCTTAGGATCCGGGACTAGCGGGGGGGCCTCTGGGGCCAACGTCCTGACTTTC. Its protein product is CASSLGSGTSGGASGANVLTF.

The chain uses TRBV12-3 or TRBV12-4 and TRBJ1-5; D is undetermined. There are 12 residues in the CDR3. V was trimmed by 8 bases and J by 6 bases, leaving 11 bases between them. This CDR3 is CASGNEVQPQHF. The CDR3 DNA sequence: TGTGCCAGCGGGAATGAAGTTCAGCCCCAGCATTTT.

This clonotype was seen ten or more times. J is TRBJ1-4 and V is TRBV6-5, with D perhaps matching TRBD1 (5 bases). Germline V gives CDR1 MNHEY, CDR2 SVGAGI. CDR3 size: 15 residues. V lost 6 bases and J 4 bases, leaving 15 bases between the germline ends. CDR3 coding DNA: TGTGCCAGCAGAAGAGGGGAGGATGGTAATGAAAAACTGTTTTTT. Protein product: CASRRGEDGNEKLFF.

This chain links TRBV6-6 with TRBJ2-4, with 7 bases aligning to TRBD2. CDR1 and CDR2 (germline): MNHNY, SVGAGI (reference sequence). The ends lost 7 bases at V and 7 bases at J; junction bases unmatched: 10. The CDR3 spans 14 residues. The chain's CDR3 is CASISRKGGNIQYF. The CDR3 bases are TGTGCCAGCATTTCACGGAAGGGAGGGAACATTCAGTACTTC.

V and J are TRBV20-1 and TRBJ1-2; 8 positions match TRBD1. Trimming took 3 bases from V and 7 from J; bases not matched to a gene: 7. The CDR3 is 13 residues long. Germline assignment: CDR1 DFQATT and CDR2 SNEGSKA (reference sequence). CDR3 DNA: TGCAGTGCTAGGTGGCAGGGGGCTCGTGGCTACACCTTC. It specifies CSARWQGARGYTF.

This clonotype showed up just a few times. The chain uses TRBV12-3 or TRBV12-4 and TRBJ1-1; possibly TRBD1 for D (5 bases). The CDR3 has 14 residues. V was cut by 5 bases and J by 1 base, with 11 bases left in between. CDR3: CASSGDSRNTEAFF. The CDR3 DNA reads TGTGCCAGCAGTGGAGACAGTCGGAACACTGAAGCTTTCTTT.